Listed below are T cell receptor beta chains from one sample, sequenced in a study of blood T cell repertoires in COVID-19. The data were produced by immunoSEQ multiplex PCR, yet TCRdb's version contains in-frame clones alone and is incomplete. This table has about 200,000 clones, roughly four fifths appearing once. The sequencing sample was made of PBMCs or T cells enriched from blood (not recorded which). All receptors derive from a man aged 40-55 years who had recovered from COVID-19. Both conserved end residues are part of each CDR3. D genes are given only for firm matches. Only some rows state a clone size, as once, few, many or a class for expanded clones.

D gene,J gene,clone size,CDR3 length,V gene,CDR3 protein,CDR3 DNA
TRBD2,TRBJ2-7,.,17,TRBV30,CAWSDPTGTSNYYEQYF,TGTGCCTGGAGTGACCCTACCGGGACTAGTAACTACTACGAGCAGTACTTC
TRBD2,TRBJ2-2,.,14,TRBV6-1,CASSEYGSGGELFF,TGTGCCAGCAGTGAATATGGTAGCGGGGGGGAGCTGTTTTTT
TRBD1,TRBJ1-2,.,13,TRBV5-8,CASRVGQGDGYTF,TGTGCCAGCCGCGTGGGACAGGGAGACGGCTACACCTTC
.,TRBJ2-6,.,17,TRBV18,CASSPPFGGAGANVLTF,TGTGCCAGCTCACCACCGTTCGGTGGAGCTGGGGCCAACGTCCTGACTTTC
TRBD1,TRBJ2-5,.,15,TRBV7-2,CASSFLGTGQETQYF,TGTGCCAGCAGCTTTTTAGGGACAGGGCAAGAGACCCAGTACTTC
TRBD2,TRBJ2-5,once,14,TRBV29-1,CSGISGATQETQYF,TGCAGCGGGATTAGCGGGGCGACCCAAGAGACCCAGTACTTC
.,TRBJ1-2,.,13,TRBV9,CASSVAINYGYTF,TGTGCCAGCAGCGTAGCAATTAACTATGGCTACACCTTC
.,TRBJ1-1,.,14,TRBV9,CASSASTLNTEAFF,TGTGCCAGCAGCGCGTCCACTTTGAACACTGAAGCTTTCTTT
.,TRBJ2-2,.,14,TRBV27,CASNEDRNTGELFF,TGTGCCAGCAACGAAGACAGAAACACCGGGGAGCTGTTTTTT
.,TRBJ2-7,.,15,TRBV4-2,CASSQSDNGEIRKYF,TGTGCCAGCAGCCAATCGGACAATGGGGAAATCCGCAAGTACTTC
.,TRBJ2-5,.,15,TRBV11-2,CASSLTSKSEETQYF,TGTGCCAGCAGCTTAACTAGCAAATCAGAAGAGACCCAGTACTTC
.,TRBJ2-5,.,15,TRBV24-1,CATSDVTTLQETQYF,TGTGCCACCAGTGATGTGACAACGCTCCAAGAGACCCAGTACTTC
.,TRBJ1-4,.,12,TRBV19,CASMSYNEKLFF,TGTGCCAGTATGAGCTATAATGAAAAACTGTTTTTT
.,TRBJ1-5,.,15,TRBV6-5,CASTIQEDSNQPQHF,TGTGCCAGCACCATACAGGAAGATAGCAATCAGCCCCAGCATTTT
TRBD1,TRBJ1-2,.,12,TRBV10-3,CAIRSGTEGYTF,TGTGCCATCAGATCCGGGACAGAAGGCTACACCTTC
.,TRBJ2-1,.,16,TRBV3-1/TRBV3-2,CASSRGRGSSYNEQFF,TGTGCCAGCAGCCGAGGCAGGGGAAGCTCCTACAATGAGCAGTTCTTC
.,TRBJ1-4,.,14,TRBV13,CASSPGINNEKLFF,TGTGCCAGCAGCCCCGGGATCAATAATGAAAAACTGTTTTTT
TRBD2,TRBJ2-5,.,17,TRBV11-2,CASSKGTSGGAGETQYF,TGTGCCAGCAGCAAAGGGACTAGCGGGGGGGCAGGAGAGACCCAGTACTTC
.,TRBJ2-1,.,15,TRBV9,CASSVAPSSYNEQFF,TGTGCCAGCAGCGTAGCGCCGAGCTCCTACAATGAGCAGTTCTTC
.,TRBJ1-2,.,15,TRBV7-9,CASSYSNTGWGGYTF,TGTGCCAGCAGCTATAGTAATACAGGATGGGGTGGCTACACCTTC
.,TRBJ1-3,.,16,TRBV5-4,CASSILGGTSGNTIYF,TGTGCCAGCAGCATCCTGGGGGGTACCTCTGGAAACACCATATATTTT
TRBD1,TRBJ2-7,once,13,TRBV6-2/TRBV6-3,CASSYPTGVEQYF,TGTGCCAGCAGTTACCCTACAGGGGTTGAGCAGTACTTC
.,TRBJ1-6,few,15,TRBV7-9,CASSLRSSYNSPLHF,TGTGCCAGCAGCTTGCGTAGCTCCTATAATTCACCCCTCCACTTT
TRBD1,TRBJ1-5,.,15,TRBV27,CASTEDRDSNQPQHF,TGTGCCAGCACCGAAGACAGGGATAGCAATCAGCCCCAGCATTTT
TRBD1,TRBJ1-2,.,12,TRBV5-1,CASGQDAYGYTF,TGCGCCAGTGGACAGGACGCTTATGGCTACACCTTC
.,TRBJ1-6,few,17,TRBV5-6,CASSLPGGPGANSPLHF,TGTGCCAGCAGCCTGCCGGGGGGCCCGGGGGCAAATTCACCCCTCCACTTT
TRBD2,TRBJ2-1,.,16,TRBV25-1,CASSGLTSGAYNEQFF,TGTGCCAGCAGTGGTCTGACTAGCGGGGCATACAATGAGCAGTTCTTC
TRBD1,TRBJ1-5,.,18,TRBV30,CAWSASVLSDRVGQPQHF,TGTGCCTGGAGTGCCTCTGTGCTTTCCGACAGGGTCGGTCAGCCCCAGCATTTT
.,TRBJ1-2,.,16,TRBV13,CASSLYYRGGVYGYTF,TGTGCCAGCAGCTTATACTACCGCGGGGGAGTGTATGGCTACACCTTC
TRBD1,TRBJ2-5,few,14,TRBV18,CASSPETGSKTQYF,TGTGCCAGCTCACCAGAGACAGGGTCTAAGACCCAGTACTTC
.,TRBJ1-3,.,15,TRBV5-4,CASSAGPLSGNTIYF,TGTGCCAGCAGCGCGGGACCGCTCTCTGGAAACACCATATATTTT
.,TRBJ1-2,.,15,TRBV5-5,CASSLGSAANYGYTF,TGTGCCAGCAGCTTGGGAAGTGCAGCTAACTATGGCTACACCTTC
.,TRBJ1-3,.,15,TRBV4-3,CASSQEAGVGNTIYF,TGCGCCAGCAGCCAAGAAGCAGGCGTTGGAAACACCATATATTTT
.,TRBJ2-3,.,15,TRBV18,CASLRLESNTDTQYF,TGTGCCAGCTTGCGACTGGAAAGCAACACAGATACGCAGTATTTT
TRBD1,TRBJ1-1,.,13,TRBV30,CAWSPDRDTEAFF,TGTGCCTGGAGTCCGGACAGGGACACTGAAGCTTTCTTT
.,TRBJ2-7,.,13,TRBV2,CASTRGYSYEQYF,TGTGCCAGCACTAGGGGTTACAGCTACGAGCAGTACTTC
.,TRBJ1-2,.,15,TRBV4-3,CASSQDQGTNYGYTF,TGCGCCAGCAGCCAAGATCAGGGAACTAACTATGGCTACACCTTC
TRBD1,TRBJ1-4,once,15,TRBV4-2,CASSPAQGAAEKLFF,TGTGCCAGCAGCCCGGCCCAGGGGGCGGCTGAAAAACTGTTTTTT
TRBD2,TRBJ2-2,.,16,TRBV3-1/TRBV3-2,CASSRTLSGGAGELFF,TGTGCCAGCAGCCGAACCCTAAGCGGGGGGGCCGGGGAGCTGTTTTTT
TRBD1,TRBJ2-2,.,15,TRBV4-2,CASSQEGQYTGELFF,TGTGCCAGCAGCCAAGAGGGACAGTACACCGGGGAGCTGTTTTTT
.,TRBJ2-4,.,13,TRBV19,CASSERRANIQYF,TGTGCCAGTAGTGAAAGGCGGGCCAACATTCAGTACTTC
.,TRBJ2-2,.,14,TRBV5-8,CASSLGRVNGELFF,TGTGCCAGCAGCTTGGGCAGGGTAAATGGGGAGCTGTTTTTT
TRBD1,TRBJ1-3,.,16,TRBV18,CASSPRQGNSGNTIYF,TGTGCCAGCTCACCGAGACAGGGGAACTCTGGAAACACCATATATTTT
.,TRBJ2-1,.,12,TRBV7-3,CASSPLGGPQFF,TGTGCCAGCAGCCCTCTAGGGGGTCCGCAGTTCTTC
TRBD1,TRBJ1-1,.,17,TRBV10-1,CASSESIGGTENTEAFF,TGCGCCAGCAGTGAGTCGATTGGGGGGACAGAGAACACTGAAGCTTTCTTT
.,TRBJ1-1,once,12,TRBV6-1,CASSDRGYEAFF,TGTGCCAGCAGTGACAGGGGCTACGAAGCTTTCTTT
TRBD1,TRBJ2-5,.,13,TRBV7-9,CAIRQGSQETQYF,TGTGCCATCCGACAGGGGTCCCAAGAGACCCAGTACTTC
TRBD1,TRBJ2-4,.,17,TRBV7-9,CASSLAGTASGGNIQYF,TGTGCCAGCAGCTTAGCGGGGACAGCCTCGGGTGGAAACATTCAGTACTTC
TRBD1,TRBJ1-1,.,15,TRBV10-3,CAISPGQGRRAEAFF,TGTGCCATCAGTCCCGGACAGGGAAGAAGGGCTGAAGCTTTCTTT
TRBD1,TRBJ2-1,.,14,TRBV15,CATSRSFDRAEQFF,TGTGCCACCAGCCGAAGTTTCGACAGGGCTGAGCAGTTCTTC
TRBD1,TRBJ1-5,.,18,TRBV6-1,CASSERAGGASPYQPQHF,TGTGCCAGCAGTGAACGGGCAGGGGGCGCATCTCCCTATCAGCCCCAGCATTTT
.,TRBJ1-6,.,15,TRBV19,CASSIAVSPNSPLHF,TGTGCCAGTAGTATCGCAGTCAGTCCTAATTCACCCCTCCACTTT
.,TRBJ2-7,few,15,TRBV4-2,CASSQDPSVSYEQYF,TGTGCCAGCAGCCAAGACCCCTCCGTTTCCTACGAGCAGTACTTC
.,TRBJ1-5,.,13,TRBV19,CASGGNGGQPQHF,TGTGCCAGTGGGGGCAATGGGGGTCAGCCCCAGCATTTT
.,TRBJ2-7,.,15,TRBV27,CASSKIGGGSYEQYF,TGTGCCAGCTCAAAAATCGGCGGAGGATCCTACGAGCAGTACTTC
TRBD1,TRBJ1-1,once,12,TRBV29-1,CSVDRGHTEAFF,TGCAGCGTTGACAGGGGGCACACTGAAGCTTTCTTT
.,TRBJ1-1,few,14,TRBV4-2,CASSQGTLSTEAFF,TGTGCCAGCAGCCAAGGGACTCTGAGCACTGAAGCTTTCTTT